This T cell receptor (beta chain) was identified during a study of shared clonotypes between healthy human individuals. Study-wide results and caveats: The sole specimen, blood, was sampled, and tissue repertoires likely differ.

The genomic DNA of each subset was split evenly across several immunoSEQ plates. Assay used: immunoSEQ multiplex PCR; TCRdb lists only in-frame clones, some missing. The sample yields 2 million to 2.5 million clones, roughly 90% seen once. As regards this clone: Its antigen remains unidentified.

Germline V gene sequence: CDR1 MGHRA, CDR2 YSYEKL. This CDR3 contains 14 residues. Trimming stripped 1 base from V and 8 bases from J, with 12 bases between. The chain employs TRBV4-1 and TRBJ2-4; D might be TRBD2 (6 bases). This TCR came from a man younger than 30 in good health. Some clones in this sample may be carry-over from other donors' samples. The sample was naive CD4+ T cells from PBMCs. Noted subset: CD45RA+ positively selected. The CDR3 loop is CASSQVGRTHIQYF. CDR3 coding DNA: TGCGCCAGCAGCCAAGTCGGGAGAACCCACATTCAGTACTTC.